The 32 T cell receptor beta chains reported below all come from one sample, sequenced in a study of CD8+ T cells in alopecia areata. Sequencing templates came from extracted RNA that was reverse transcribed into cDNA. Data came from immunoSEQ multiplex PCR; TCRdb stores just in-frame clones and leaves some out. The sample lists approximately 170,000 clones; 45% to 65% were seen once. The treatment was: oral pan-JAK inhibitor, 5-10 mg twice daily. Sequenced here: CD4+ T cells sorted from blood, sampled at week 4, from a patient treated with tofacitinib. Receptor source: a human donor with alopecia areata.

The chain joins TRBV6-5 to TRBJ2-7; D ambiguous. The V gene's germline CDR1 is MNHEY and CDR2 SVGAGI. V lost 6 bases and J 4 bases, leaving 7 bases between the germline ends. CDR3 size: 11 residues. As DNA, the CDR3 is TGTGCCAGCAGGAACCGTTACGAGCAGTACTTC. It yields the protein CASRNRYEQYF.

The chain joins TRBV25-1 to TRBJ2-3; TRBD2 aligns across 9 bases. V was clipped by 9 bases and J by 8 bases; unmatched bases: 9. This CDR3 is built from 13 residues. CDR1 is MGHDK, CDR2 SYGVNS, per germline. The CDR3 DNA sequence: TGTGCCAGTGGCGGGAGGGCCGACGGTACGCAGTATTTT. Encoded protein: CASGGRADGTQYF.

The V call is TRBV29-1, the J call TRBJ1-3, with 7 bases identical to TRBD1. Germline V CDR1 and CDR2: SQVTM, ANQGSEA. There are 14 residues in the CDR3. V was pared by 6 bases and J by 3 bases, with 8 bases of the junction left unmatched. The CDR3 loop reads CSVLDRVSGNTIYF. As DNA, the CDR3 is TGCAGCGTACTAGACAGGGTCAGTGGAAACACCATATATTTT. The full variable domain, in which reference TRBV29-1 and TRBJ1-3 provide the parts outside the CDR3, is SAVISQKPSRDICQRGTSLTIQCQVDSQVTMMFWYRQQPGQSLTLIATANQGSEATYESGFVIDKFPISRPNLTFSTLTVSNMSPEDSSIYLCSVLDRVSGNTIYFGEGSWLTVV.

The J gene is TRBJ1-5, the V gene TRBV30, with D maybe TRBD1 (5 bases). The V end was cut by 1 base, the J end by 0 bases, with 10 bases between. Looked up from germline, CDR1 is GTSNPN and CDR2 is SVGIG (reference sequence). The CDR3 length is 15 residues. The CDR3 sequence is CAWSDDSHSNQPQHF. The DNA of the CDR3 is TGTGCCTGGAGTGACGACAGTCATAGCAATCAGCCCCAGCATTTT.

The chain is built from TRBV18 and TRBJ2-5, with D hard to call. CDR3 length: 13 amino acids. The ends were cut back, 2 bases at V and 5 bases at J, with 9 bases in the middle. In germline, CDR1 is KGHSH, CDR2 LQKENI. CDR3 DNA sequence: TGTGCCAGCTCACCATACACCGGGGAGACCCAGTACTTC. Translation: CASSPYTGETQYF. The entire variable domain, with the rest obtained from reference TRBV18 and TRBJ2-5, is as follows: NAGVMQNPRHLVRRRGQEARLRCSPMKGHSHVYWYRQLPEEGLKFMVYLQKENIIDESGMPKERFSAEFPKEGPSILRIQQVVRGDSAAYFCASSPYTGETQYFGPGTRLLVL.

This clone appeared a few times. The V and J genes are TRBV5-1 and TRBJ2-7; D gene unclear. This CDR3 spans 14 amino acids. Germline CDR1 is SGHRS and CDR2 is YFSETQ. V was trimmed by 1 base and J by 1 base, leaving 9 bases between them. CDR3 sequence reads: CASSLSDPSYEQYF. Written as DNA, the CDR3 is TGCGCCAGCAGCTTGTCGGACCCTTCCTACGAGCAGTACTTC.

This chain uses TRBV28 with TRBJ2-3; D gene uncertain. The CDR3 extends over 13 amino acids. Germline V gene lookup returns CDR1 MDHEN and CDR2 SYDVKM. V was trimmed by 7 bases and J by 0 bases, leaving 8 bases between them. CDR3 region: CASNRVSTDTQYF. The CDR3 bases are TGTGCCAGCAACCGAGTTAGCACAGATACGCAGTATTTT.

The V call is TRBV6-1, the J call TRBJ1-4; 7 bases are shared with TRBD1. V lost 3 bases and J lost 10; bases outside the gene matches: 8. The CDR3 consists of 14 residues. Germline V gives CDR1 MNHNS, CDR2 SASEGT. The CDR3 loop reads CASSEQGVGGKLFF. In nucleotides, the CDR3 is TGTGCCAGCAGTGAGCAGGGGGTCGGAGGAAAACTGTTTTTT.

The chain carries TRBV29-1 and TRBJ2-1; D gene uncertain. Trimming cost V 5 bases and J 7 bases, with 12 bases left between them. This CDR3 comprises 12 residues. Germline V gene sequence: CDR1 SQVTM, CDR2 ANQGSEA. This chain's CDR3 is CSVRRALNEQFF. CDR3 in DNA: TGCAGCGTTCGTCGTGCCCTTAATGAGCAGTTCTTC.

This clone showed up just once. The same CDR3 arises from other DNA sequences in this sample as well. This chain links TRBV30 with TRBJ2-3; 7 nucleotides agree with TRBD2. There are 14 residues in the CDR3. The ends lost 3 bases at V and 0 bases at J; junction bases unmatched: 3. Germline V gives CDR1 GTSNPN, CDR2 SVGIG (reference sequence). CDR3 in amino acids: CAWSAGASTDTQYF. The CDR3 DNA reads as TGTGCCTGGAGCGCGGGAGCAAGCACAGATACGCAGTATTTT.

The chain combines TRBV28 with TRBJ2-3; 7 bases fit TRBD2. The CDR3 totals 14 residues. CDR1 is MDHEN, CDR2 SYDVKM, per germline. J lost 2 bases, V lost 8 bases, and 7 bases had no gene match. DNA for the CDR3: TGTGCCAGCGGCCCTAGCGGCCTCACAGATACGCAGTATTTT. This codes for CASGPSGLTDTQYF.

The J gene is TRBJ1-2, the V gene TRBV5-6; D is unresolved. V lost 4 bases, J lost 7 bases, and 14 bases lay in between. The CDR3 runs 13 residues. CDR1 SGHDT and CDR2 YYEEEE come from the germline V gene. Here the CDR3 DNA reads TGTGCCAGCAGCCAGCGGGTCGTAGGTGGCTACACCTTC. It specifies CASSQRVVGGYTF.

The sample holds one count of this clone. The chain carries TRBV11-2 and TRBJ2-7, with 7 bases that match TRBD1. J lost 4 bases, V lost 3 bases, and 6 bases had no gene match. This CDR3 is built from 14 residues. Looked up from germline, CDR1 is SGHAT and CDR2 is FQNNGV. The CDR3 is CASSFSDRSYEQYF. The CDR3 DNA reads as TGTGCCAGCAGCTTTTCGGACAGGTCATACGAGCAGTACTTC.

The genes are TRBV28 and TRBJ2-5; no definite D call. The germline V and J ends were trimmed by 2 bases and 3 bases, with 4 bases remaining between them. The CDR3 consists of 12 residues. Germline V lookup: CDR1 MDHEN, CDR2 SYDVKM. CDR3 sequence reads: CASSLVKETQYF. In DNA form, the CDR3 reads TGTGCCAGCAGTTTAGTCAAAGAGACCCAGTACTTC.

V gene TRBV30 combines with J gene TRBJ1-4; maybe TRBD1 (5 bases). The CDR3 has 15 residues. The ends were cut back, 2 bases at V and 7 bases at J, with 17 bases in the middle. The germline V gene encodes CDR1 GTSNPN and CDR2 SVGIG (reference sequence). The CDR3 nucleotides read TGTGCCTGGAGTACCTTCGGGGCCCGGGTTGAAAAACTGTTTTTT. This gives the protein CAWSTFGARVEKLFF.

This clone was counted only a few times. V and J are TRBV29-1 and TRBJ2-1, with 14 nucleotides matching TRBD2. The CDR3 is made up of 15 amino acids. V dropped 6 bases and J dropped 8; count of bases not matched to a gene: 9. Germline CDR1 SQVTM, CDR2 ANQGSEA. The CDR3 spells CSVRGLAGELYEQFF. In DNA, the CDR3 is TGCAGCGTGAGGGGACTAGCGGGAGAGTTGTATGAGCAGTTCTTC.

This clone was recorded a few times. The J gene is TRBJ2-5, the V gene TRBV29-1; 10 positions agree with TRBD2. Trimming took 4 bases from V and 4 from J; bases not matched to a gene: 6. Germline CDR1 SQVTM, CDR2 ANQGSEA. The CDR3 is 14 amino acids. The CDR3: CSVGASGSGETQYF. The CDR3, as DNA: TGCAGCGTTGGGGCTAGCGGGAGTGGAGAGACCCAGTACTTC.

This clone was seen a few times. The chain employs TRBV29-1 and TRBJ1-4; tentative D call: TRBD1 (5 bases). V lost 3 bases and J lost 7, with 12 bases in between. CDR3 length: 13 amino acids. Germline CDR1 reads SQVTM; CDR2 reads ANQGSEA. The CDR3 protein is CSVERERGEKLFF. The DNA of the CDR3 is TGCAGCGTTGAGAGGGAGAGGGGTGAAAAACTGTTTTTT.

The chain is built from TRBV5-1 and TRBJ2-7; no reliable D call. The CDR3 is made up of 11 amino acids. Germline CDR1 SGHRS, CDR2 YFSETQ. V gave up 4 bases and J gave up 4 bases, with 6 bases separating them. The CDR3 here is CASSDLYEQYF. The CDR3 DNA reads as TGCGCCAGCAGCGACCTTTACGAGCAGTACTTC.

The V gene is TRBV28, the J gene TRBJ2-2, with D perhaps TRBD2 (6 bases). The V gene's germline CDR1 is MDHEN and CDR2 SYDVKM. V lost 6 bases and J lost 0, with 14 bases in between. The CDR3 runs to 16 residues. CDR3 amino acids: CASRSTGTSNTGELFF. The CDR3 region has the DNA TGTGCCAGCAGATCCACCGGGACTTCGAACACCGGGGAGCTGTTTTTT.

Only a few counts were recorded for this clone. The chain carries TRBV6-1 and TRBJ2-4; D is undetermined. This CDR3 has 10 amino acids. V lost 5 bases and J lost 6, with 2 bases in between. CDR1 MNHNS and CDR2 SASEGT come from the germline V gene. CDR3 protein: CASSRNIQYF. The CDR3 nucleotides read TGTGCCAGCAGTCGAAACATTCAGTACTTC.

This clone was counted a few times. The chain couples TRBV29-1 to TRBJ2-1; D is undetermined. V was shortened by 0 bases and J by 10 bases, with 10 bases between the two germline ends. The CDR3 contains 12 residues. Germline V gives CDR1 SQVTM, CDR2 ANQGSEA. The CDR3 region has the DNA TGCAGCGTTGAAGAGAGGCAGGAGGAGCAGTTCTTC. This gives the protein CSVEERQEEQFF.

V is TRBV11-2 and J is TRBJ2-1; D possibly corresponds to TRBD1 (6 bases). Trimming took 3 bases from V and 2 from J, leaving 11 bases between them. The CDR3 totals 15 residues. Germline values: CDR1 SGHAT, CDR2 FQNNGV. CDR3 bases: TGTGCCAGCAGCTTTACAGGGCTCGCCTACAATGAGCAGTTCTTC. This translates into CASSFTGLAYNEQFF.

In nucleotides, the CDR3 is TGTGCCAGCAGGAGACTAGCGGGAGGGCCAAGGGAATCCTACAATGAGCAGTTCTTC. Its protein product is CASRRLAGGPRESYNEQFF. V is TRBV2 and J is TRBJ2-1; 14 positions match TRBD2. The CDR3 loop spans 19 amino acids. With V trimmed by 6 bases and J by 1 base, 11 bases remained unmatched. Germline CDR1 and CDR2: SNHLY and FYNNEI.

This clone was seen just once. J is TRBJ2-3 and V is TRBV9; D may be TRBD2 (5 bases). This CDR3 contains 16 residues. Trimming pared 3 bases from V and 3 bases from J, leaving 17 bases between. The germline gives CDR1 SGDLS, CDR2 YYNGEE. The CDR3 spells CASSAHPQSGTDTQYF. CDR3 DNA: TGTGCCAGCAGCGCCCATCCACAGTCGGGGACAGATACGCAGTATTTT.

The rearrangement joins TRBV29-1 to TRBJ1-2; 12 bases fit TRBD1. The CDR3 totals 14 residues. Germline CDR1 is SQVTM and CDR2 is ANQGSEA. With V trimmed by 7 bases and J by 9 bases, 12 bases remained unmatched. The CDR3 sequence is CSASGTGGLLSYTF. DNA for the CDR3: TGCAGCGCCTCCGGGACAGGGGGCCTTTTGAGCTACACCTTC. The full variable domain, its missing parts supplied by reference TRBV29-1 and TRBJ1-2, is SAVISQKPSRDICQRGTSLTIQCQVDSQVTMMFWYRQQPGQSLTLIATANQGSEATYESGFVIDKFPISRPNLTFSTLTVSNMSPEDSSIYLCSASGTGGLLSYTFGSGTRLTVV.

This rearrangement joins TRBV9 to TRBJ1-1, with TRBD1 matching 7 bases. V was clipped by 0 bases and J by 12 bases; unmatched bases: 8. Germline V gene lookup returns CDR1 SGDLS and CDR2 YYNGEE. This CDR3 region has 13 residues. This CDR3 is CASSVEQGSMTFF. In DNA, the CDR3 is TGTGCCAGCAGCGTAGAACAGGGGAGTATGACTTTCTTT.

The V and J genes are TRBV4-1 and TRBJ1-2, with D hard to call. The V gene's germline CDR1 is MGHRA and CDR2 YSYEKL. This CDR3 spans 15 amino acids. The germline V and J ends were trimmed by 1 base and 8 bases, with 17 bases remaining between them. The CDR3 region is CASSQGGIHSGGYTF. CDR3 coding DNA: TGCGCCAGCAGCCAAGGCGGCATTCACTCTGGGGGCTACACCTTC.

This clone was seen only a few times. The J gene is TRBJ2-5, the V gene TRBV29-1; tentative D call: TRBD2 (5 bases). V lost 6 bases and J 0 bases, leaving 14 bases between the germline ends. The CDR3 is 14 residues long. Germline lookup yields CDR1 SQVTM and CDR2 ANQGSEA. For the CDR3, the DNA is TGCAGCGTCCGATCGGGATCCTACCAAGAGACCCAGTACTTC. Translating gives CSVRSGSYQETQYF.

This clone was observed a few times. The chain joins TRBV7-2 to TRBJ2-1; the D call may be TRBD1 or TRBD2 (6 bases each). Per the germline V gene, CDR1 is SGHTA and CDR2 is FQGNSA. The CDR3 is made up of 14 amino acids. The V end lost 2 bases, the J end lost 10 bases, and 15 bases lay between the germline ends. As DNA, the CDR3 is TGTGCCAGCAGCTTACCTGAGGGGGGTGGGGAGCAGTTCTTC. As protein: CASSLPEGGGEQFF.

This clone occurred a few times. This chain uses TRBV5-4 with TRBJ1-4; D might be TRBD1 (6 bases). CDR1 is SGHNT, CDR2 YYREEE, per germline (reference sequence). V shed 4 bases and J shed 11 bases, with 15 bases lying between them. This CDR3 is 13 amino acids long. Here the CDR3 reads CASSLQGQGKLFF. The CDR3 DNA is TGTGCCAGCAGCCTCCAGGGGCAGGGCAAACTGTTTTTT.

This clone was counted once. The chain uses TRBV5-1 and TRBJ1-2, with D possibly being TRBD1 (6 bases). V was pared by 0 bases and J by 3 bases, with 9 bases between. The germline V gene encodes CDR1 SGHRS and CDR2 YFSETQ. This CDR3 spans 14 amino acids. The CDR3 sequence is CASSLASGDYGYTF. The CDR3 DNA is TGCGCCAGCAGCTTGGCTTCAGGGGACTATGGCTACACCTTC.